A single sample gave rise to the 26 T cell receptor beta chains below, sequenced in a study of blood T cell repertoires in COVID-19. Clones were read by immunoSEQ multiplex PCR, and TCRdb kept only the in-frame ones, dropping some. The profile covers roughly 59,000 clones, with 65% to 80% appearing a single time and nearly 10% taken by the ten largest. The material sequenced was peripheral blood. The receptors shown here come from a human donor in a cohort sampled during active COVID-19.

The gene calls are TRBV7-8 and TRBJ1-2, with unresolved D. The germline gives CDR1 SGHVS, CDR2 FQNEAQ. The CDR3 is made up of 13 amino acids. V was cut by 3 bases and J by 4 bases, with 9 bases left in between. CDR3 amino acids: CASSLGIGYGYTF. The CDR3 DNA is TGTGCCAGCAGCTTGGGCATCGGCTATGGCTACACCTTC. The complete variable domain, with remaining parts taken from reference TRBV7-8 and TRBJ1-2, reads GAGVSQSPRYKVAKRGQDVALRCDPISGHVSLFWYQQALGQGPEFLTYFQNEAQLDKSGLPSDRFFAERPEGSVSTLKIQRTQQEDSAVYLCASSLGIGYGYTFGSGTRLTVV.

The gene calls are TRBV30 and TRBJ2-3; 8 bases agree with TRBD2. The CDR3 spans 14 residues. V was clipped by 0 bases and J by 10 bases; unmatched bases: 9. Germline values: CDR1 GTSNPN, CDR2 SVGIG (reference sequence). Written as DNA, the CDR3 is TGTGCCTGGAGTGTAAATAGCCGGGGGGGGGCGCAGTATTTT. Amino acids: CAWSVNSRGGAQYF.

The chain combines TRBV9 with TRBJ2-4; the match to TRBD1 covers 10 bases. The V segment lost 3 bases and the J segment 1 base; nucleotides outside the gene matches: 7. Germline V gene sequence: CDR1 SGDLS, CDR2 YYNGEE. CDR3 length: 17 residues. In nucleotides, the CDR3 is TGTGCCAGCAGCGGGGCTCCGGGACAGGGGGCCAAAAACATTCAGTACTTC. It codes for CASSGAPGQGAKNIQYF.

The CDR3 nucleotides are TGTGCCTGGAGTCATCTGGAAGGGGGTGTCGGGAATCAGCCCCAGCATTTT. It specifies CAWSHLEGGVGNQPQHF. The rearrangement joins TRBV30 to TRBJ1-5, with a possible D match to TRBD1 (6 bases). V was clipped by 2 bases and J by 4 bases, with 21 bases between them. The CDR3 covers 17 residues. CDR1 and CDR2 from the germline V gene are GTSNPN and SVGIG (reference sequence). Combining the CDR3 with reference TRBV30 and TRBJ1-5 gives the whole variable domain SQTIHQWPATLVQPVGSPLSLECTVEGTSNPNLYWYRQAAGRGLQLLFYSVGIGQISSEVPQNLSASRPQDRQFILSSKKLLLSDSGFYLCAWSHLEGGVGNQPQHFGDGTRLSIL.

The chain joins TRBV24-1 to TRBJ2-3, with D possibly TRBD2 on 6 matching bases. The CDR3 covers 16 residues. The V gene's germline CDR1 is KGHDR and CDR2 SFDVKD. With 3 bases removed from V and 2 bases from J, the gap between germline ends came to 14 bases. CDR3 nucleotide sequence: TGTGCCACCAGTGATCCGGCAGGGACTTACACAGATACGCAGTATTTT. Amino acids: CATSDPAGTYTDTQYF.

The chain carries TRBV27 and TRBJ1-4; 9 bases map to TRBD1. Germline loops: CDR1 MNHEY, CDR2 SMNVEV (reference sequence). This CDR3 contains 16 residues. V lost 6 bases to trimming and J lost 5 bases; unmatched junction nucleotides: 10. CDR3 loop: CASRADRGKTNEKLFF. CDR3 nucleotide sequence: TGTGCCAGCAGAGCTGACAGGGGGAAAACCAATGAAAAACTGTTTTTT.

CDR3 sequence: CASSLELAGGYTDTQYF. CDR3 DNA: TGTGCCAGCAGCTTAGAACTAGCGGGAGGATACACAGATACGCAGTATTTT. The chain carries TRBV7-2 and TRBJ2-3; 12 bases line up with TRBD2. Germline V lookup: CDR1 SGHTA, CDR2 FQGNSA. The CDR3 runs to 17 residues. V lost 1 base and J lost 2; bases outside the gene matches: 4.

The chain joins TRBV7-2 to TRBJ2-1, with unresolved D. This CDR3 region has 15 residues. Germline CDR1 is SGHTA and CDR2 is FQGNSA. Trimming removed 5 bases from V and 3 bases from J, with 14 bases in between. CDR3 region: CASSPGGGLYNEQFF. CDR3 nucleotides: TGTGCCAGCAGCCCCGGTGGCGGTCTCTACAATGAGCAGTTCTTC.

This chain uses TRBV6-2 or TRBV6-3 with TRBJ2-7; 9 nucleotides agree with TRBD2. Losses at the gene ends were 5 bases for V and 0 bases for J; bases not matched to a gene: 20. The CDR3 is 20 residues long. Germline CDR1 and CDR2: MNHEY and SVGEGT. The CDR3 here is CASSPDTLRLADTSSYEQYF. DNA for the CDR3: TGTGCCAGCAGTCCCGATACTTTGAGACTAGCGGACACCAGCTCCTACGAGCAGTACTTC.

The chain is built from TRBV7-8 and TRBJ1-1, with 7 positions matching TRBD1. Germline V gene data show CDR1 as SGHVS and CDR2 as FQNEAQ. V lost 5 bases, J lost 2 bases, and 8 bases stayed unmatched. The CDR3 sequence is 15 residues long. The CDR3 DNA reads TGTGCCAGCAGCCCTTCGGGACAGACAAACACTGAAGCTTTCTTT. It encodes CASSPSGQTNTEAFF.

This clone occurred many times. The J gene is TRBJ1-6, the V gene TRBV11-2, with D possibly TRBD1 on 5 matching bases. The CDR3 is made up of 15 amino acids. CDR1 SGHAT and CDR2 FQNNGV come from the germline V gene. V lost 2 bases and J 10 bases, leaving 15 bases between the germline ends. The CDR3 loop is CASSLSDNARSPLHF. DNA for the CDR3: TGTGCCAGCAGCTTATCGGACAACGCCCGGTCACCCCTCCACTTT.

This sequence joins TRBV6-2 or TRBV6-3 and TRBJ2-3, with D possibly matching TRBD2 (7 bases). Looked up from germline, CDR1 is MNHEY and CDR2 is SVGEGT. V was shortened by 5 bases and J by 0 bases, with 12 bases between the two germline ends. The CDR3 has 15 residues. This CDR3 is CASSPRGGSTDTQYF. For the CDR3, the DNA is TGTGCCAGCAGTCCCCGCGGGGGCAGCACAGATACGCAGTATTTT.

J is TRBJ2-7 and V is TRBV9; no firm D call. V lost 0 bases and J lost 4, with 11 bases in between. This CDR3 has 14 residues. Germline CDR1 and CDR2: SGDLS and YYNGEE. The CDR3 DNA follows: TGTGCCAGCAGCGTAGTAGTAATCTGTTACGAGCAGTACTTC. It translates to CASSVVVICYEQYF.

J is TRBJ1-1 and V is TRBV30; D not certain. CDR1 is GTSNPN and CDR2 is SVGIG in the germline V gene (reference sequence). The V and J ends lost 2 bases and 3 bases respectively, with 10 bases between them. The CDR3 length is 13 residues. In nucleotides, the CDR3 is TGTGCCTGGAGTTTTTACTCGGACACTGAAGCTTTCTTT. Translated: CAWSFYSDTEAFF.

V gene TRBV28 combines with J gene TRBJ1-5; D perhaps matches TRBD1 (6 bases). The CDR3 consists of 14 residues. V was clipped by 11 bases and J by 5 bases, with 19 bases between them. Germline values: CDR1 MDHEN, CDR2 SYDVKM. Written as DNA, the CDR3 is TGTGCCGGGTCCGGGGGGGACATATATCAGCCCCAGCATTTT. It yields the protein CAGSGGDIYQPQHF. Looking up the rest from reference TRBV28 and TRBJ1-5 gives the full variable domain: DVKVTQSSRYLVKRTGEKVFLECVQDMDHENMFWYRQDPGLGLRLIYFSYDVKMKEKGDIPEGYSVSREKKERFSLILESASTNQTSMYLCAGSGGDIYQPQHFGDGTRLSIL.

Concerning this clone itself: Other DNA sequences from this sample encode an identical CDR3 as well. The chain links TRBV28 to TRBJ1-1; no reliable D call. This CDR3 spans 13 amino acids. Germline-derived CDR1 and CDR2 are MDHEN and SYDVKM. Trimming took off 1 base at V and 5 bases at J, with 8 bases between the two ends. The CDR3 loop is CASSLSRVTEAFF. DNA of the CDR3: TGTGCCAGCAGTTTATCGAGGGTAACTGAAGCTTTCTTT.

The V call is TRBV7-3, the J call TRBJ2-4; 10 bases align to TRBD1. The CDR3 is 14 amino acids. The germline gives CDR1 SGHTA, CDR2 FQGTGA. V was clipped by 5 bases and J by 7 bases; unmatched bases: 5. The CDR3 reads CASSLTGGHNIQYF. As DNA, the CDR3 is TGTGCCAGCAGCCTGACAGGGGGCCACAACATTCAGTACTTC.

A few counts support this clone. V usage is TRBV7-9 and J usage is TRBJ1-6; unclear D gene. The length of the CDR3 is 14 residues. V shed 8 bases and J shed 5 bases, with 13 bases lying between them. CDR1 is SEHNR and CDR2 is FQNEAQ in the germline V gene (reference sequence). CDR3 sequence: CASRSGGNNSPLHF. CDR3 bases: TGTGCCAGCCGCTCCGGCGGGAATAATTCACCCCTCCACTTT.

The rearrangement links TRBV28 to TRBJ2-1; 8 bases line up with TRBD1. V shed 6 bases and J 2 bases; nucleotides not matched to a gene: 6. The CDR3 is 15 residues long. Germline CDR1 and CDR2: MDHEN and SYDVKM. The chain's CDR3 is CASRFSGGTYNEQFF. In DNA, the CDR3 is TGTGCCAGCAGATTCTCAGGGGGCACCTACAATGAGCAGTTCTTC.

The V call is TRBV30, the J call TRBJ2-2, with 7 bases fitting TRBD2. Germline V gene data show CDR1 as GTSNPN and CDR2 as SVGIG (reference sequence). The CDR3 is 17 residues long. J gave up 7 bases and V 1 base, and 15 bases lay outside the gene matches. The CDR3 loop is CAWSGGAGTILGGELFF. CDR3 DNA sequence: TGTGCCTGGAGTGGGGGAGCGGGAACGATCCTAGGCGGGGAGCTGTTTTTT.

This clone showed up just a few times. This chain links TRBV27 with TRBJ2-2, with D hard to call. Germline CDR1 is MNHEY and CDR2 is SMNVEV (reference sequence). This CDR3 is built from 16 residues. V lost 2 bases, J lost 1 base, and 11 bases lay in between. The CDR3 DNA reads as TGTGCCAGCAGTTTACGTCTAGGCAGGAACACCGGGGAGCTGTTTTTT. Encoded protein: CASSLRLGRNTGELFF.

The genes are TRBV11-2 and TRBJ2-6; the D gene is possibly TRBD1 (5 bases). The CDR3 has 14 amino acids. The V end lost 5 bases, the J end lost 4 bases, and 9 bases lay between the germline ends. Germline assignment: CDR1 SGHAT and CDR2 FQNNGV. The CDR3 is CASSRGSGANVLTF. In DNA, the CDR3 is TGTGCCAGCAGCAGGGGATCCGGGGCCAACGTCCTGACTTTC.

The CDR3 DNA sequence: TGTGCCAGTAGTGCCCCAGGATACATCTACGAGCAGTACTTC. As protein: CASSAPGYIYEQYF. The rearrangement joins TRBV19 to TRBJ2-7, with D uncertain. CDR1 is LNHDA, CDR2 SQIVND, per germline (reference sequence). The V end lost 5 bases, the J end lost 3 bases, and 14 bases lay between the germline ends. This CDR3 region has 14 residues.

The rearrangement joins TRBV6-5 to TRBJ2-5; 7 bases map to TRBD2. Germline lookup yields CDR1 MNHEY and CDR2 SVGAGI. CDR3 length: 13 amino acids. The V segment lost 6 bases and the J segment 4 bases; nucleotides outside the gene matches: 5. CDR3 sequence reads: CASSAGVVETQYF. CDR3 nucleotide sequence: TGTGCCAGCAGCGCGGGGGTGGTAGAGACCCAGTACTTC.

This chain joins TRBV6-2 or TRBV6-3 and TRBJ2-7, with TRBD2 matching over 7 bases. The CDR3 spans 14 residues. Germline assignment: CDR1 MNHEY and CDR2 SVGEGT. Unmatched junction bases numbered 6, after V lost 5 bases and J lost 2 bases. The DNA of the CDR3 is TGTGCCAGCAGTGCGGCTAGCGGTACCTACGAGCAGTACTTC. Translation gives CASSAASGTYEQYF.

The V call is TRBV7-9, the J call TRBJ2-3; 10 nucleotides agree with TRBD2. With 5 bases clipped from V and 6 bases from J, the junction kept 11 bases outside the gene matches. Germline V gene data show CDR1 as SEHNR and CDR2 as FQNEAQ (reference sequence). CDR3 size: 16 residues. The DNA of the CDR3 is TGTGCCAGCAGCCCGCGGACTAGCGGCGTACTCGATACGCAGTATTTT. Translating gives CASSPRTSGVLDTQYF.